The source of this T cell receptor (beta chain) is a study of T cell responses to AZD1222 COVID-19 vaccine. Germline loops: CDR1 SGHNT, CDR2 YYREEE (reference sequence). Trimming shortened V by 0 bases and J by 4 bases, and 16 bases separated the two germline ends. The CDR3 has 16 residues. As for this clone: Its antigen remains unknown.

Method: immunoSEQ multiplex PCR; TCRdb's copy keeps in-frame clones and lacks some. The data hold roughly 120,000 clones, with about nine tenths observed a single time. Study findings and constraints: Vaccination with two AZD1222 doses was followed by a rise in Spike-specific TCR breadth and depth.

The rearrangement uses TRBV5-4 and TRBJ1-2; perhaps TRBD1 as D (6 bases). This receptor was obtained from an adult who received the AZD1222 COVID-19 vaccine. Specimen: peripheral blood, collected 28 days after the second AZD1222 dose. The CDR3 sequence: CASSLAGGGGFYGYTF. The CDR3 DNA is TGTGCCAGCAGCTTGGCCGGAGGGGGGGGCTTCTATGGCTACACCTTC.